Reported below is one T cell receptor (beta chain). As yet, its antigen is unknown. This sample is part of a study of graft-versus-host responses after intestinal transplantation. V lost 7 bases, J lost 4 bases, and 8 bases lay in between. Per the germline V gene, CDR1 is MNHNS and CDR2 is SASEGT. The CDR3 has 12 residues. Clones were sequenced by immunoSEQ multiplex PCR, and TCRdb holds only the in-frame ones, with some missing. The sample lists about 96,000 clones, just under 95% occurring once. The sequence was obtained from a human donor who received an intestinal transplant. This chain connects TRBV6-1 to TRBJ2-1; D unclear. Sequenced material: unstimulated CD4+ T cells sorted from spleen or lymph node cells, taken before intestinal transplant. In DNA, the CDR3 is TGTGCCAGCACGGTTTTATACAATGAGCAGTTCTTC. It codes for CASTVLYNEQFF.